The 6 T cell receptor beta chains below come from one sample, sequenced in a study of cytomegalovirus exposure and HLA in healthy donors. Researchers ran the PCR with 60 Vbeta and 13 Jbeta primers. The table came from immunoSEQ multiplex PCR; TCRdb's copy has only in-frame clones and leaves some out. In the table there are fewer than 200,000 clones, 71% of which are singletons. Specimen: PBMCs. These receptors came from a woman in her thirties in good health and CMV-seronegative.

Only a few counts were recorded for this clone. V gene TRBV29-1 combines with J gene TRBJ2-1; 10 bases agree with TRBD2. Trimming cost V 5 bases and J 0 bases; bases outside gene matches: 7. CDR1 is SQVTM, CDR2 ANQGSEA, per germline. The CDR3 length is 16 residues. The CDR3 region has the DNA TGCAGCGTTAGGACTAGCGGAACGAGCTCCTACAATGAGCAGTTCTTC. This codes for CSVRTSGTSSYNEQFF.

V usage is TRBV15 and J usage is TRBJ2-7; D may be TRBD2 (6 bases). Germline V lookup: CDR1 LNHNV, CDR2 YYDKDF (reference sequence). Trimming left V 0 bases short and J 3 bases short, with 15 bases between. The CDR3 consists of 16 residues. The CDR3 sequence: CATSRDKAGTFYEQYF. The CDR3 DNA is TGTGCCACCAGCAGAGATAAGGCAGGGACTTTCTACGAGCAGTACTTC.

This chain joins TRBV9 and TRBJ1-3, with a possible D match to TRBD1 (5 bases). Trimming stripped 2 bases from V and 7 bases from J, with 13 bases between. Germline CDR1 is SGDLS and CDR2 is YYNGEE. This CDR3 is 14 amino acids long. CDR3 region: CASSVTQGENTIYF. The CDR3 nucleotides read TGTGCCAGCAGCGTGACCCAGGGCGAGAACACCATATATTTT.

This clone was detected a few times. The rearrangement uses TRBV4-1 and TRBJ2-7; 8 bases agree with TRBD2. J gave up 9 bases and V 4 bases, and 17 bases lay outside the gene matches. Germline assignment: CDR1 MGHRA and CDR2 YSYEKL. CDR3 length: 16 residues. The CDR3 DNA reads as TGCGCCAGCAGCCCCGCCCCGCCGGGAGGGCCTGCAGGGCAGTACTTC. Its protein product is CASSPAPPGGPAGQYF.

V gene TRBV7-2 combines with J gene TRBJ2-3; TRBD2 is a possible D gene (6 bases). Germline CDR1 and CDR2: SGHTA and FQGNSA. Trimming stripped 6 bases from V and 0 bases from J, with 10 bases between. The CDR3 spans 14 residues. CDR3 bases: TGTGCCAGCAGGGGGGGACTCAGCACAGATACGCAGTATTTT. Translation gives CASRGGLSTDTQYF.

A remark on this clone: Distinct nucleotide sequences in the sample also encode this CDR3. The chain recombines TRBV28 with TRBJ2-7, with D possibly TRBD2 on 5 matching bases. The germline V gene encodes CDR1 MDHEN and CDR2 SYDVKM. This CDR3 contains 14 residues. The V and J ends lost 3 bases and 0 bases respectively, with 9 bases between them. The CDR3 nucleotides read TGTGCCAGCAGTTTTTCGGGAAACTCCTACGAGCAGTACTTC. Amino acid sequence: CASSFSGNSYEQYF.